Listed below are T cell receptor beta chains from one sample, sequenced in a study of post-analysis software for immune sequencing data. TCRdb ran MiXCR on the PCR reads and lists one entry per CDR3 protein. Of approximately 360,000 distinct CDR3 sequences listed, about a third were seen once; the top ten hold roughly 12%. Sequenced sample: blood. The receptors stem from a girl between 10 and 17 years old with multiple sclerosis. Each CDR3 is given with its conserved first and last residue. Fields, in order: CDR3 length, J gene, V gene, CDR3 protein.

11 | TRBJ2-7 | TRBV29-1 | CSVGQFYEQYF
13 | TRBJ2-1 | TRBV20-1 | CSASSQGPLEQFF
15 | TRBJ1-1 | TRBV7-9 | CASSLRETVGTEAFF
17 | TRBJ2-3 | TRBV3-1 | CASSHESGTGGTDTQYF
13 | TRBJ2-5 | TRBV5-1 | CASSLNRWETQYF
13 | TRBJ2-7 | TRBV14 | CASSGGQAHEQYF
16 | TRBJ1-5 | TRBV24-1 | CATSDAPGVGNQPQHF
13 | TRBJ2-3 | TRBV9 | CASSGAVWDTQYF
14 | TRBJ2-7 | TRBV5-1 | CASSLPGTVYEQYF
14 | TRBJ1-1 | TRBV9 | CASSVDGAGTEAFF
16 | TRBJ2-4 | TRBV15 | CATSRDVGVAKNIQYF
15 | TRBJ2-3 | TRBV20-1 | CSARRSGLSTDTQYF
14 | TRBJ2-7 | TRBV27 | CASSFTRDRNEQYF
15 | TRBJ2-3 | TRBV7-9 | CASSLGTALTDTQYF
11 | TRBJ2-1 | TRBV6-6 | CASSYGWEQFF
16 | TRBJ1-1 | TRBV6-6 | CASSRAPQGPNTEAFF
14 | TRBJ2-1 | TRBV27 | CASSSDLIYNEQFF
15 | TRBJ1-1 | TRBV10-3 | CAISEWDRGDTEAFF
16 | TRBJ2-7 | TRBV7-8 | CASSRLIFDSSYEQYF
13 | TRBJ2-3 | TRBV15 | CATSTLSTDTQYF
18 | TRBJ2-1 | TRBV7-2 | CASSLNSAAGPTYNEQFF
14 | TRBJ1-2 | TRBV6-6 | CASSSMSNPYGYTF
19 | TRBJ2-2 | TRBV6-2/TRBV6-3 | CASSYRVFGPTSNTGELFF
15 | TRBJ2-5 | TRBV7-9 | CASSLRQGPKETQYF
13 | TRBJ2-5 | TRBV28 | CASRPGLKETQYF
13 | TRBJ1-1 | TRBV7-2 | CASSLDLDTEAFF
16 | TRBJ1-1 | TRBV9 | CASSFNPGQGSTEAFF
13 | TRBJ2-5 | TRBV20-1 | CSAGGTSGGLQYF
14 | TRBJ2-1 | TRBV5-6 | CASIHRASEGEQFF
13 | TRBJ2-5 | TRBV5-8 | CASSTTGKETQYF
17 | TRBJ2-2 | TRBV7-9 | CASSLTDSSPNTGELFF
16 | TRBJ2-3 | TRBV2 | CASSDQRGTRTDTQYF
18 | TRBJ1-5 | TRBV28 | CASSLWVLDGVSNQPQHF
14 | TRBJ2-7 | TRBV15 | CATSSGTGSYEQYF
14 | TRBJ2-3 | TRBV20-1 | CSARAALSTDTQYF
16 | TRBJ2-1 | TRBV6-9 | CASSLYRERSYNEQFF
17 | TRBJ2-3 | TRBV20-1 | CSARDWSSERGTDTQYF
14 | TRBJ2-5 | TRBV7-9 | CASSLGTTRETQYF
15 | TRBJ2-2 | TRBV13 | CASSLDRTNTGELFF
13 | TRBJ2-5 | TRBV6-5 | CASTDSGQETQYF